Listed below are T cell receptor beta chains from one sample, sequenced in a study of shared clonotypes between healthy human individuals. The method was immunoSEQ multiplex PCR; TCRdb's version includes in-frame clones alone and lacks a portion of them. This table holds nearly 1 million clones, approximately 80% found once. Sequenced material: memory CD4+ T cells sorted from blood. All receptors derive from a man younger than 35 in good health. CDR3s include the opening cysteine and the closing phenylalanine or tryptophan. D genes are given only for firm matches. A clone size is listed for some rows: how often the clone was seen (once, few, many), or a class if it is expanded.

d_gene,v_gene,abundance,j_gene,CDR3aa,CDR3nt
NA,TRBV7-2,once,TRBJ2-7,CASSLPSSYEQYF,TGTGCCAGCAGCTTACCGAGCTCCTACGAGCAGTACTTC
NA,TRBV30,NA,TRBJ1-5,CAWSVEGSNQPQHF,TGTGCCTGGAGTGTAGAGGGGAGCAATCAGCCCCAGCATTTT
NA,TRBV2,NA,TRBJ1-5,CASSDVGGNQPQHF,TGTGCCAGCAGTGACGTAGGGGGCAATCAGCCCCAGCATTTT
NA,TRBV7-8,NA,TRBJ1-3,CASSSGLGRNTIYF,TGTGCCAGCAGCTCGGGGTTAGGCAGAAACACCATATATTTT
TRBD1,TRBV5-6,once,TRBJ2-7,CASSYPGTGTREQYF,TGTGCCAGCAGCTACCCCGGGACAGGTACGAGAGAGCAGTACTTC
NA,TRBV5-1,NA,TRBJ2-7,CASSYPTGSYEQYF,TGCGCCAGCAGCTACCCGACAGGCTCCTACGAGCAGTACTTC
TRBD1,TRBV19,NA,TRBJ2-7,CASSTTPGGEQYF,TGTGCCAGTAGTACAACACCAGGGGGCGAGCAGTACTTC
NA,TRBV18,NA,TRBJ1-3,CASSPDGSRGTIYF,TGTGCCAGCTCACCCGACGGATCCCGTGGCACCATATATTTT
NA,TRBV5-6,NA,TRBJ2-3,CASSGGSTDTQYF,TGTGCCAGCAGCGGAGGGTCCACAGATACGCAGTATTTT
TRBD1,TRBV28,NA,TRBJ1-2,CAAHPLLSTGAYGYTF,TGTGCCGCCCACCCCCTCCTGTCGACAGGGGCCTATGGCTACACCTTC
NA,TRBV29-1,NA,TRBJ1-1,CSATPSGVFNTEAFF,TGCAGCGCCACACCCTCAGGGGTCTTTAACACTGAAGCTTTCTTT
NA,TRBV28,NA,TRBJ1-2,CASSRRQTFYGYTF,TGTGCCAGCAGCCGCAGACAGACCTTTTATGGCTACACCTTC
NA,TRBV4-3,once,TRBJ2-7,CASSSVRGWATYEQYF,TGCGCCAGCAGCTCAGTAAGAGGTTGGGCCACCTACGAGCAGTACTTC
NA,TRBV10-3,few,TRBJ2-5,CAISESGHGGEETQYF,TGTGCCATCAGTGAGTCGGGACATGGTGGAGAAGAGACCCAGTACTTC
NA,TRBV6-5,NA,TRBJ1-2,CASRTYRVDYGYTF,TGTGCCAGCAGAACGTACAGGGTCGACTATGGCTACACCTTC
NA,TRBV6-5,few,TRBJ2-7,CASSYSTGGPYEQYF,TGTGCCAGCAGTTACTCGACCGGGGGCCCCTACGAGCAGTACTTC
NA,TRBV5-1,NA,TRBJ2-1,CASSLARWREGEQFF,TGCGCCAGCAGCTTGGCACGGTGGAGGGAAGGTGAGCAGTTCTTC
NA,TRBV6-5,few,TRBJ1-5,CASERQPDSNQPQHF,TGTGCCAGCGAAAGACAGCCTGATAGCAATCAGCCCCAGCATTTT
NA,TRBV25-1,few,TRBJ1-6,CASSEYREDSPLHF,TGTGCCAGCAGTGAATACAGGGAGGATTCACCCCTCCACTTT
TRBD2,TRBV5-5,few,TRBJ2-2,CASSFGTSHAEELFF,TGTGCCAGCAGCTTCGGGACTAGCCACGCGGAGGAGCTGTTTTTT
NA,TRBV6-1,NA,TRBJ1-5,CASRRADGPQHF,TGTGCCAGCAGACGAGCCGACGGGCCCCAGCATTTT
NA,TRBV7-9,once,TRBJ2-3,CASSLRGRTSTDTQYF,TGTGCCAGCAGCTTAAGAGGTAGAACCAGCACAGATACGCAGTATTTT
NA,TRBV7-3,few,TRBJ1-2,CASSSTGGYGYTF,TGTGCCAGCAGCTCAACCGGAGGGTATGGCTACACCTTC